The entry below describes one T cell receptor (beta chain). Its antigen is not known. V lost 7 bases, J lost 2 bases, and 10 bases lay in between. The germline V gene encodes CDR1 MNHEY and CDR2 SMNVEV (reference sequence). The CDR3 runs to 13 residues. The data stem from a study of CD8 T cells in ankylosing spondylitis. Whole-study results and caveats: Before this, some motif variants had been reported in reactive arthritis synovial fluid and blood. Ankylosing spondylitis blood appeared to be characterized by a TCR beta motif of 8 or 9 highly homologous variants. Those disease-linked clones were CD8+; they were also relatively rare in peripheral blood. Within matched ankylosing spondylitis synovial fluid, disease-linked clones were reportedly significantly enriched.

Scientists made TCR beta libraries using quantitative 5'-RACE with molecular barcodes. A single record per CDR3 protein comes from TCRdb applying MiXCR to the 5' RACE reads. The sample includes 700,000 to 850,000 distinct CDR3 sequences, around 11% of them seen just once. This receptor was identified in a male donor with ankylosing spondylitis. Sequencing used blood, either unsorted or a sorted T cell fraction (not recorded which). The chain links TRBV27 to TRBJ2-3; no clear D. In DNA form, the CDR3 reads TGTGCCAGCACCAACCTATACACAGATACGCAGTATTTT. This codes for CASTNLYTDTQYF.